This passage covers 2 T cell receptor beta chains from one sample sequenced in a study of graft-versus-host responses after intestinal transplantation. Method: immunoSEQ multiplex PCR; TCRdb's copy keeps in-frame clones and lacks some. The repertoire consists of about 120,000 clones, with 90% occurring once and the leading ten covering roughly 0.2%. Their antigens remain unidentified. Source: unstimulated CD4+ T cells sorted from spleen or lymph node cells, taken before intestinal transplant. The receptors shown here come from a human donor who received an intestinal transplant.

The chain links TRBV5-6 to TRBJ1-2, with a tentative D call TRBD1 (6 bases). Germline lookup yields CDR1 SGHDT and CDR2 YYEEEE. V gave up 5 bases and J gave up 6 bases, with 20 bases separating them. There are 15 residues in the CDR3. As DNA, the CDR3 is TGTGCCAGCAGTCTATTGGAACAGGGATTTGATGGCTACACCTTC. Its translation: CASSLLEQGFDGYTF.

The chain recombines TRBV10-3 with TRBJ1-1, with D uncertain. Germline V gives CDR1 ENHRY, CDR2 SYGVKD. This CDR3 is 14 amino acids long. V dropped 4 bases and J dropped 0 bases, with 9 bases sitting between them. The CDR3 sequence is CAISVRGLNTEAFF. CDR3 sequence (DNA): TGTGCCATCAGTGTTCGGGGTTTGAACACTGAAGCTTTCTTT.